This TCR beta chain came from a study of T-cell memory formation after mild COVID-19. CDR1 and CDR2 from the germline V gene are LNHDA and SQIVND (reference sequence). V was clipped by 1 base and J by 6 bases, with 9 bases between them. There are 14 residues in the CDR3. TCRdb redid the calling of the 5' RACE reads with MiXCR, one entry per CDR3 protein. The table has hundreds of thousands of distinct CDR3 sequences, 15% to 20% seen once; the top ten hold 12%. The sequenced material came from PBMCs or a T cell subset sorted from them (not recorded which). The rearrangement joins TRBV19 to TRBJ2-2, with unresolved D. The receptor's source is an adult woman who had mild COVID-19 (a few samples of this study predate the infection). Cell type and time point are not known. The DNA for the CDR3 is TGTGCCAGTAGTATAGCCGTCAGTTCCGGGGAGCTGTTTTTT. Translated: CASSIAVSSGELFF.